This T cell receptor beta chain was documented in a study of cytomegalovirus exposure and HLA in healthy donors. Notes on the study in general: It is likely that the observed cluster of highly shared sequence variants was a sequencing artifact. Most sequenced TCRs were rare (though some public TCRs occurred in many donors).

A note on this clone: Its matching antigen is unknown. The junction departs from germline at one end; a sequencing error may be responsible.

Healthy bone marrow donors formed the donor group. This PCR relied on a set of 60 Vbeta primers and 13 Jbeta primers. TCRdb's table, derived via immunoSEQ multiplex PCR, lists solely in-frame clones and lacks some. The table includes about 140,000 clones, 70% to 90% detected once. The germline gives CDR1 SEHNR, CDR2 FQNEAQ (reference sequence). The CDR3 covers 12 residues. Sequenced input: PBMCs. The receptor's source is a man between 40 and 49 years old in good health and CMV-seronegative. The V gene is TRBV7-9, the J gene TRBJ1-4; D gene ambiguous. CDR3: CSSKGPGEKLFF. Written as DNA, the CDR3 is TGTTCCAGCAAGGGCCCGGGGGAAAAACTGTTTTTT.